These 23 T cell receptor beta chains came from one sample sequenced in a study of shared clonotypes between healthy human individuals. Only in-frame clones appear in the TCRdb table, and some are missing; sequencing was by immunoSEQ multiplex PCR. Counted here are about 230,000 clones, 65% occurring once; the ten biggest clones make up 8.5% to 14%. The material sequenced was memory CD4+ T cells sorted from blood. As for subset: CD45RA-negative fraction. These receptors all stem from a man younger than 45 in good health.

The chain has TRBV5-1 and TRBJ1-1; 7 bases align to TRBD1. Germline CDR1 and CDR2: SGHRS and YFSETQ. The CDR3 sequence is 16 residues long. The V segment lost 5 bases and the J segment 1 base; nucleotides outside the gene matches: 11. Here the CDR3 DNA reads TGCGCCAGCAGGAGGACAGGACCCACCCCGAACACTGAAGCTTTCTTT. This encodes CASRRTGPTPNTEAFF.

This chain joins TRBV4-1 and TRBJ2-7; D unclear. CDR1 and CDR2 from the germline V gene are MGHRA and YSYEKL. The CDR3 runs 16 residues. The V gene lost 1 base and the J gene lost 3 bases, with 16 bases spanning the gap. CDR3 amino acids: CASSQVFRAYNYEQYF. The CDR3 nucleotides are TGCGCCAGCAGCCAAGTGTTCAGAGCTTACAACTACGAGCAGTACTTC.

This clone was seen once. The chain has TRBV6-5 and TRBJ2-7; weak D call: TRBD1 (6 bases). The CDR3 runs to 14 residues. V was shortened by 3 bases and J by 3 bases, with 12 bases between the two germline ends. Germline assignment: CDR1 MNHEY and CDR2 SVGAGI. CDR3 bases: TGTGCCAGCAGTTATAGACAGGCGGACTACGAGCAGTACTTC. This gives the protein CASSYRQADYEQYF.

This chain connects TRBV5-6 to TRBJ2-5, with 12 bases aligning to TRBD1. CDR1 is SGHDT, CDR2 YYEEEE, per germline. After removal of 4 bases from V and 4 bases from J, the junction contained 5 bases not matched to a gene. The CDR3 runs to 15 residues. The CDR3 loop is CASSGDRGLLETQYF. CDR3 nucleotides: TGTGCCAGCAGCGGGGACAGGGGGCTTTTAGAGACCCAGTACTTC.

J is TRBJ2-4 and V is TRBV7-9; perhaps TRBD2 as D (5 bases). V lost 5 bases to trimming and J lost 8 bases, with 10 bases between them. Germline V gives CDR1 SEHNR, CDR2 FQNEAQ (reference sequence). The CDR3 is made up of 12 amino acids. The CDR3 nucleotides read TGTGCCAGCAGCCCGGGGTCAGACATTCAGTACTTC. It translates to CASSPGSDIQYF. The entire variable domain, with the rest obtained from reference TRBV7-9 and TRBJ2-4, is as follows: DTGVSQNPRHKITKRGQNVTFRCDPISEHNRLYWYRQTLGQGPEFLTYFQNEAQLEKSRLLSDRFSAERPKGSFSTLEIQRTEQGDSAMYLCASSPGSDIQYFGAGTRLSVL.

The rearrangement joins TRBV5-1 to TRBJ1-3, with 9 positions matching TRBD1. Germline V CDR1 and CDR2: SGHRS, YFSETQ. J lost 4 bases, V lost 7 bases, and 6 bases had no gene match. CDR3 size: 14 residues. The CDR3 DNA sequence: TGCGCCAGCCGCGGACAGGGGACGGGAAACACCATATATTTT. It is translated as CASRGQGTGNTIYF.

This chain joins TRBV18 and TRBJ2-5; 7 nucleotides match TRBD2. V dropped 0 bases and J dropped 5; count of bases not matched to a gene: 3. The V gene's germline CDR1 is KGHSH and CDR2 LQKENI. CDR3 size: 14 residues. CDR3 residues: CASSPPSGGETQYF. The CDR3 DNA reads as TGTGCCAGCTCACCACCCTCGGGGGGTGAGACCCAGTACTTC.

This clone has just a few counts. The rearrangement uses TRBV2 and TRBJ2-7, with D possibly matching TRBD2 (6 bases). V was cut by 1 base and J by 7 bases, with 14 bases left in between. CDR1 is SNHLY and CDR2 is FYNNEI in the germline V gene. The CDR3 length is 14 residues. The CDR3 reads CASSEVSGLTEQYF. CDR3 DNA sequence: TGTGCCAGCAGTGAAGTTAGCGGCCTTACGGAGCAGTACTTC.

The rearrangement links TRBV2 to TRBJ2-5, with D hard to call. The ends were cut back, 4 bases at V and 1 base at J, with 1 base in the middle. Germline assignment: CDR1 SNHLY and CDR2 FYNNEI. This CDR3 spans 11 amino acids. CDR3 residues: CASSVQETQYF. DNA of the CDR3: TGTGCCAGCAGTGTCCAAGAGACCCAGTACTTC.

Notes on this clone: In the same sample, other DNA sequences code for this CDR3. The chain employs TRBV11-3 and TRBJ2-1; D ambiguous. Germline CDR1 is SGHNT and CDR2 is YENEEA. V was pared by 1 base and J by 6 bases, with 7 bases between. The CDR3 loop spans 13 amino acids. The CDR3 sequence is CASSLGGVNEQFF. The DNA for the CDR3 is TGTGCCAGCAGCTTAGGTGGCGTCAATGAGCAGTTCTTC.

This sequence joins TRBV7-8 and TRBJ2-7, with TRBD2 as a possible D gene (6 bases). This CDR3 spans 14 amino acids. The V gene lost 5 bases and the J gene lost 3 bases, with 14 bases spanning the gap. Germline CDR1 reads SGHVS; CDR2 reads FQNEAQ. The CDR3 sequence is CASSTRDSFYEQYF. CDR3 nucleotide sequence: TGTGCCAGCAGCACCCGGGACTCCTTCTACGAGCAGTACTTC.

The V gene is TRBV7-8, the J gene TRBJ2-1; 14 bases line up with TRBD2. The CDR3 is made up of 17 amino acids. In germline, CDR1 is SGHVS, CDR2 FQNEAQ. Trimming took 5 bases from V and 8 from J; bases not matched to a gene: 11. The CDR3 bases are TGTGCCAGCAGCCCGCTGGGACTAGCGGGAGAAAGGGATGAGCAGTTCTTC. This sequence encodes CASSPLGLAGERDEQFF. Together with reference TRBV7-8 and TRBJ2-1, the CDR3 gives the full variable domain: GAGVSQSPRYKVAKRGQDVALRCDPISGHVSLFWYQQALGQGPEFLTYFQNEAQLDKSGLPSDRFFAERPEGSVSTLKIQRTQQEDSAVYLCASSPLGLAGERDEQFFGPGTRLTVL.

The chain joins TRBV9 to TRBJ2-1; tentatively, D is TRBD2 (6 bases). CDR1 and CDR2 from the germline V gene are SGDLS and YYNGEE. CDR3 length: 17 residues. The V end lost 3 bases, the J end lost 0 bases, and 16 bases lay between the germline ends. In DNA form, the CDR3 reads TGTGCCAGCAGCGAAGGGGTTAGCGGAAGCTCCTACAATGAGCAGTTCTTC. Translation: CASSEGVSGSSYNEQFF.

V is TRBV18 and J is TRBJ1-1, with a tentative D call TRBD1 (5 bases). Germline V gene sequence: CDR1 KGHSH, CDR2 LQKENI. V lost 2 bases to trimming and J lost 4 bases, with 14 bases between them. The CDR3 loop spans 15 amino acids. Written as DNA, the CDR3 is TGTGCCAGCTCACCATCCGGGGGGAAGAGCACTGAAGCTTTCTTT. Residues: CASSPSGGKSTEAFF.

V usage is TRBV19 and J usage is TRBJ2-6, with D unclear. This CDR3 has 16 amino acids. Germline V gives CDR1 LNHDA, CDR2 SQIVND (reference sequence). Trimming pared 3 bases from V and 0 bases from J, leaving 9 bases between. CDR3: CASSISRTSGANVLTF. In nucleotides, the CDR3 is TGTGCCAGTAGTATTTCCCGGACCTCTGGGGCCAACGTCCTGACTTTC.

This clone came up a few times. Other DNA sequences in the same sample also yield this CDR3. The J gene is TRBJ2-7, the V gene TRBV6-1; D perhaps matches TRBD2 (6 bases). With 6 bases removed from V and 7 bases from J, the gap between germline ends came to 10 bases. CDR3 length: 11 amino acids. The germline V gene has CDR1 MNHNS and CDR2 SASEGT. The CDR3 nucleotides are TGTGCCAGCAGCGGGGGAGGTGAGCAGTACTTC. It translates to CASSGGGEQYF.

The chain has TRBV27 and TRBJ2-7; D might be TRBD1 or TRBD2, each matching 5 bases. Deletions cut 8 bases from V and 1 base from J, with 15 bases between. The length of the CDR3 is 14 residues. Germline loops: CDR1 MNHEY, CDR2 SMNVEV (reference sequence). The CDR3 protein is CASAMGRLSYEQYF. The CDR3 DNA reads TGTGCCAGCGCAATGGGACGGTTGTCCTACGAGCAGTACTTC.

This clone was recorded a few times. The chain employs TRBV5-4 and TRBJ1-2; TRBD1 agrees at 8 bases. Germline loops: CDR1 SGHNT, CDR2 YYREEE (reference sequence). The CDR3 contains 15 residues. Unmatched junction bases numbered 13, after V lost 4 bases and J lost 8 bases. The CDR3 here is CASSIDRGLTRGYTF. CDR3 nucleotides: TGTGCCAGCAGCATTGACAGGGGTCTTACTCGCGGCTACACCTTC.

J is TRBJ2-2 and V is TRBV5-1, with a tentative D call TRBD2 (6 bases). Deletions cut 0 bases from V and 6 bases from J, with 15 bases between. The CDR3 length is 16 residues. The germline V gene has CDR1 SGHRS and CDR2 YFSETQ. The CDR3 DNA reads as TGCGCCAGCAGCTTGGGGGCGGGAAGGTACGCCGGGGAGCTGTTTTTT. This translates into CASSLGAGRYAGELFF. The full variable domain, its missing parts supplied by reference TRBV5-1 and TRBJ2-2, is KAGVTQTPRYLIKTRGQQVTLSCSPISGHRSVSWYQQTPGQGLQFLFEYFSETQRNKGNFPGRFSGRQFSNSRSEMNVSTLELGDSALYLCASSLGAGRYAGELFFGEGSRLTVL.

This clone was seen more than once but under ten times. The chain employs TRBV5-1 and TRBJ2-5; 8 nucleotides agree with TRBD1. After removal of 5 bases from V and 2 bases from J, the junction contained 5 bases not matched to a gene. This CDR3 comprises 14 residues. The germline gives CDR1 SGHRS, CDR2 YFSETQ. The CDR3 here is CASRADRAQETQYF. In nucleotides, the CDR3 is TGCGCCAGCAGAGCGGACAGGGCACAAGAGACCCAGTACTTC.

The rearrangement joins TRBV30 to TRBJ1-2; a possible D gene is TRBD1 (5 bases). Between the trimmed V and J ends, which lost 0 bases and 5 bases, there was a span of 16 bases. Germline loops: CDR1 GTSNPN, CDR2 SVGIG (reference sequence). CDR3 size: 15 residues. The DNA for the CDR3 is TGTGCCTGGAGTGTAATTATGGCCGGGGCTTATGGCTACACCTTC. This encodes CAWSVIMAGAYGYTF.

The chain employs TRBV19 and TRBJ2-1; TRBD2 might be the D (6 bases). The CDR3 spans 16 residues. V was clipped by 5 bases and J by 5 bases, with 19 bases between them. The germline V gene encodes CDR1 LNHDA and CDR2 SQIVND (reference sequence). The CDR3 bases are TGTGCCAGTAGTGCCCGGACTACGTCGGCCCACAATGAGCAGTTCTTC. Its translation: CASSARTTSAHNEQFF.

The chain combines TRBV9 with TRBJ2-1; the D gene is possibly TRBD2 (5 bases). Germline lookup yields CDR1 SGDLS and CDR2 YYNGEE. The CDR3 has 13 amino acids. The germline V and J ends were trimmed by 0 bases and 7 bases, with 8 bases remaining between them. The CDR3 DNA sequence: TGTGCCAGCAGCGTAGCATCGGGGAATGAGCAGTTCTTC. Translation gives CASSVASGNEQFF.